This T cell receptor (beta chain) was found in a study of blood T cell repertoires in COVID-19. The data were produced by immunoSEQ multiplex PCR, yet TCRdb's version contains in-frame clones alone and is incomplete. The sample lists 150,000 to 200,000 clones, around 90% occurring once. Sequencing was done on a sample of peripheral blood. The origin of this receptor is a human donor in a cohort sampled during active COVID-19.

This CDR3 is CASSLSGRGMGYTF. For the CDR3, the DNA is TGTGCCAGCAGTTTATCGGGCAGGGGTATGGGCTACACCTTC. The chain employs TRBV27 and TRBJ1-2; perhaps TRBD1 as D (6 bases). The germline CDR1 and CDR2 sequences are MNHEY and SMNVEV (reference sequence). The CDR3 sequence is 14 residues long. The V end lost 0 bases, the J end lost 8 bases, and 13 bases lay between the germline ends.